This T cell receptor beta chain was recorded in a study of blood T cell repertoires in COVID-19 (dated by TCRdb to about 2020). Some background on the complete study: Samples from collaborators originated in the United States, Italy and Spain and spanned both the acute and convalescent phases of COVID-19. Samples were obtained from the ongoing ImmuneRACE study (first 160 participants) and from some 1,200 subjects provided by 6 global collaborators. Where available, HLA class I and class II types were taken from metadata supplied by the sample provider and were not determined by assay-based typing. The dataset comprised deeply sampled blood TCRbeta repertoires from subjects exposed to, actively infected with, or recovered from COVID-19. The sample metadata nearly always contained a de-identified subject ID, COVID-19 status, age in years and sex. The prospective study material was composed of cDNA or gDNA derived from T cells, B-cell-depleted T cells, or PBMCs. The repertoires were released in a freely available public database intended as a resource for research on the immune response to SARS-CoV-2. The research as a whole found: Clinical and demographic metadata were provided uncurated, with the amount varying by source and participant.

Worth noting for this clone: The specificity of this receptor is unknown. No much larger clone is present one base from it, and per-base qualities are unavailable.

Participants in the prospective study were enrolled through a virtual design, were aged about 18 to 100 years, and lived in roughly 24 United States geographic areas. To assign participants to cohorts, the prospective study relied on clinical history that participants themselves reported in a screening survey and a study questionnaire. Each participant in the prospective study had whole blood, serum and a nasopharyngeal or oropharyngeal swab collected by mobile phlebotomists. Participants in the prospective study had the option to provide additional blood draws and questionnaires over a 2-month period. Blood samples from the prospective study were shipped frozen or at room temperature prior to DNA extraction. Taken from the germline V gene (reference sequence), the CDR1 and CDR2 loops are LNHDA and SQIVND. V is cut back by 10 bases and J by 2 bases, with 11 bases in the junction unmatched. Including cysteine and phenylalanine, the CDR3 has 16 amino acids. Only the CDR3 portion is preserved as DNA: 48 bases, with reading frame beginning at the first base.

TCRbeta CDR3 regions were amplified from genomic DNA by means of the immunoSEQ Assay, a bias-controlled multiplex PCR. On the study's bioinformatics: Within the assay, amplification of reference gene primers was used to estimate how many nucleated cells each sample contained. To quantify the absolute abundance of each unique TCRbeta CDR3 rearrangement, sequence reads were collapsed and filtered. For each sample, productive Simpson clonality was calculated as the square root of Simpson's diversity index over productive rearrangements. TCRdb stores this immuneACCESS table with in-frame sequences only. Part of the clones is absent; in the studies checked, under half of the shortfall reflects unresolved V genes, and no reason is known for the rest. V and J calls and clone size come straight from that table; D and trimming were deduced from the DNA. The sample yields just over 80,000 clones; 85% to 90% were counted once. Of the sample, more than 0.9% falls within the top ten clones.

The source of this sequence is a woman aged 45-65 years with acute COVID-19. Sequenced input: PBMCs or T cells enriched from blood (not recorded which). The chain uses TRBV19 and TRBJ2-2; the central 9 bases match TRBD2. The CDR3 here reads CATHEYSGRNTGELFF. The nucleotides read TGTGCCACGCACGAATATAGCGGGAGAAACACCGGGGAGCTGTTTTTT.